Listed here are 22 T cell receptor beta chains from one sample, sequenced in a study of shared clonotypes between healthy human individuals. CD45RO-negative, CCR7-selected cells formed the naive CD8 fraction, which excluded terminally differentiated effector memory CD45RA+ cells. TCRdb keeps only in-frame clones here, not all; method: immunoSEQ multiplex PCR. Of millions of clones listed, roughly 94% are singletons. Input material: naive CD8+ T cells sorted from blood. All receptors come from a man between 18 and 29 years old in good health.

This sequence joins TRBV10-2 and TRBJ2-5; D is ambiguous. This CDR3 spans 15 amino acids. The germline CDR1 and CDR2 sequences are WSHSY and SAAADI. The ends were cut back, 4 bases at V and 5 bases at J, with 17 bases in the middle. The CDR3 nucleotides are TGCGCCAGCAGTGTTCATCTTGGGGAATTGGAGACCCAGTACTTC. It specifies CASSVHLGELETQYF.

The CDR3, as DNA: TGTGCCAGCAGCTTGGACGGTGGGCGCCTGTCTTTCGACGAGCAGTACTTC. Translated, it gives CASSLDGGRLSFDEQYF. The J gene is TRBJ2-7, the V gene TRBV5-6; D unclear. The V end lost 0 bases, the J end lost 5 bases, and 21 bases lay between the germline ends. CDR1 SGHDT and CDR2 YYEEEE come from the germline V gene. The CDR3 runs 17 residues. Supplemented by reference TRBV5-6 and TRBJ2-7, the full variable domain reads DAGVTQSPTHLIKTRGQQVTLRCSPKSGHDTVSWYQQALGQGPQFIFQYYEEEERQRGNFPDRFSGHQFPNYSSELNVNALLLGDSALYLCASSLDGGRLSFDEQYFGPGTRLTVT.

DNA for the CDR3: TGTGCCAGCAGCCTTTCTAACCACGGGGAGCTGTTTTTT. Protein sequence: CASSLSNHGELFF. The V gene is TRBV5-8, the J gene TRBJ2-2, with D unclear. From germline, CDR1 is SGHTS and CDR2 YDEGEE. Trimming took off 4 bases at V and 7 bases at J, with 11 bases between the two ends. The CDR3 runs to 13 residues.

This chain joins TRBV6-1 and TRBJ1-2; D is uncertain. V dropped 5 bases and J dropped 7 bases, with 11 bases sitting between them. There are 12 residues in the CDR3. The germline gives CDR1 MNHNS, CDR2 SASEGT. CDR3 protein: CASSQHSGGYTF. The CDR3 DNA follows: TGTGCCAGCAGTCAACATTCGGGTGGCTACACCTTC.

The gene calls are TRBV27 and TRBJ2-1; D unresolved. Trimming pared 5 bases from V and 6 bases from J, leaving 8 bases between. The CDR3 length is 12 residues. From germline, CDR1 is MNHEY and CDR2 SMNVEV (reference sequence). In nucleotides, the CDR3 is TGTGCCAGCAGTGACTCGAGCAATGAGCAGTTCTTC. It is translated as CASSDSSNEQFF.

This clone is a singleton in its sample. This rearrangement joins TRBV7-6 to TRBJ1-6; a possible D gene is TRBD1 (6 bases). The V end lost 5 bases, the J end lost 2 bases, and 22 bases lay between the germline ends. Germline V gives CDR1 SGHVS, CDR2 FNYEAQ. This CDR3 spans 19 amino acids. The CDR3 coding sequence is TGTGCCAGCAGCCGGCGAGGGGGAGATACTAGCACCTATAATTCACCCCTCCACTTT. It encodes CASSRRGGDTSTYNSPLHF.

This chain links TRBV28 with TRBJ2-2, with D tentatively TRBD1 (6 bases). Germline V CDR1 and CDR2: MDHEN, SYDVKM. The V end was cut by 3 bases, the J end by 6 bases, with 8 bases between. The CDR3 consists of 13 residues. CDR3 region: CASSLPGAGELFF. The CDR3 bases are TGTGCCAGCAGTTTGCCAGGGGCCGGGGAGCTGTTTTTT.

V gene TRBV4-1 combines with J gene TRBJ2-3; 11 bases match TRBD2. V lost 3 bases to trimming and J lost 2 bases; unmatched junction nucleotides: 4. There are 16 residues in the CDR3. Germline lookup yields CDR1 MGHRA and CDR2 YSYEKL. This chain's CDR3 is CASSQASGGITDTQYF. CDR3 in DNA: TGCGCCAGCAGCCAGGCTAGCGGGGGGATCACAGATACGCAGTATTTT.

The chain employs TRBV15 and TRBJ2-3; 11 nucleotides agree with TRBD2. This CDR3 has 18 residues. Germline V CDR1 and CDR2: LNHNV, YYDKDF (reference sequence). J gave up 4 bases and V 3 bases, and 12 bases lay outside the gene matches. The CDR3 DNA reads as TGTGCCACCAGCAGTACATTCCCGACTAGCGGGGAGGCAGATACGCAGTATTTT. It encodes CATSSTFPTSGEADTQYF.

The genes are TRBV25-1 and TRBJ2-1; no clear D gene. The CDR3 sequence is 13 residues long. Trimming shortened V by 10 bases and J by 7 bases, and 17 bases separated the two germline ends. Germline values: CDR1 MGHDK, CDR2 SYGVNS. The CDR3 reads CATHLSALNEQFF. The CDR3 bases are TGTGCCACCCACTTATCCGCTTTGAATGAGCAGTTCTTC.

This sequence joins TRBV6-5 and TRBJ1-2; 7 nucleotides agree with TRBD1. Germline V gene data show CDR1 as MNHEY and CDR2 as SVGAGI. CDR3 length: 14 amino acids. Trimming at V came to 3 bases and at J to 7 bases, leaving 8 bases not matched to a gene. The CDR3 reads CASSYTGEVLGYTF. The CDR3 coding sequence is TGTGCCAGCAGTTATACAGGGGAGGTTCTTGGCTACACCTTC.

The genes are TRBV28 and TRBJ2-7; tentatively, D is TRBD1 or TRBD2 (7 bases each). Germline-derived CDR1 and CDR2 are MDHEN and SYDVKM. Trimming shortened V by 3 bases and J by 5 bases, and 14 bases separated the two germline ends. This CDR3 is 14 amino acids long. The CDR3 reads CASSLAGGADEQYF. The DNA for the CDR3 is TGTGCCAGCAGTTTGGCAGGGGGGGCGGACGAGCAGTACTTC.

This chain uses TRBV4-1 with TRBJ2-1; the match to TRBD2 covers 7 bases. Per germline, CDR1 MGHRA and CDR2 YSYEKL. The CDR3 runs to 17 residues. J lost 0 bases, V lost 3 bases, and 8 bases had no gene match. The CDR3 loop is CASSQAGTIGSYNEQFF. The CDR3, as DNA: TGCGCCAGCAGCCAGGCCGGGACTATCGGCTCCTACAATGAGCAGTTCTTC.

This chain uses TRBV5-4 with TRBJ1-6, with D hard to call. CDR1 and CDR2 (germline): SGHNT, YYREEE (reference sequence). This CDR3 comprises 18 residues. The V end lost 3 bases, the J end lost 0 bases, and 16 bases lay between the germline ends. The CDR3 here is CASSWAEGRFSYNSPLHF. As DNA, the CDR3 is TGTGCCAGCAGCTGGGCCGAAGGGAGGTTCTCCTATAATTCACCCCTCCACTTT.

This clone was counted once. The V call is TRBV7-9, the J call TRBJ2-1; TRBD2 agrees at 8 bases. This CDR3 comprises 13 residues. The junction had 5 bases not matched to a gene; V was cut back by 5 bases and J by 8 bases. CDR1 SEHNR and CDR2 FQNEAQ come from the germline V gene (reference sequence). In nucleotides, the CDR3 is TGTGCCAGCAGCCTAGGACTAGCCTATGAGCAGTTCTTC. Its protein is CASSLGLAYEQFF.

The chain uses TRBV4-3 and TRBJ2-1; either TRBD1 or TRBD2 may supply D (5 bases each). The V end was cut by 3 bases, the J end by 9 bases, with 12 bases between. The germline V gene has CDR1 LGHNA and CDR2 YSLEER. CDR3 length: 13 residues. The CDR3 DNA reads TGCGCCAGCAGCCACCCTGCGAGGGGTGAGCAGTTCTTC. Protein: CASSHPARGEQFF.

CDR3 bases: TGTGCCAGCAGCCCCCCTTTTGCAGGCGTGGAGCAGTACTTC. Protein: CASSPPFAGVEQYF. The chain uses TRBV7-9 and TRBJ2-7, with D hard to call. Germline CDR1 and CDR2: SEHNR and FQNEAQ (reference sequence). This CDR3 is 14 amino acids long. V was shortened by 5 bases and J by 7 bases, with 18 bases between the two germline ends.

CDR3 in amino acids: CSVGGFLAGEGNEQFF. Here the CDR3 DNA reads TGCAGCGTTGGGGGTTTCCTAGCGGGAGAGGGCAATGAGCAGTTCTTC. J is TRBJ2-1 and V is TRBV29-1; 10 bases are a match to TRBD2. This CDR3 spans 16 amino acids. Trimming removed 4 bases from V and 6 bases from J; junction bases left unmatched: 12. Germline V gene sequence: CDR1 SQVTM, CDR2 ANQGSEA.

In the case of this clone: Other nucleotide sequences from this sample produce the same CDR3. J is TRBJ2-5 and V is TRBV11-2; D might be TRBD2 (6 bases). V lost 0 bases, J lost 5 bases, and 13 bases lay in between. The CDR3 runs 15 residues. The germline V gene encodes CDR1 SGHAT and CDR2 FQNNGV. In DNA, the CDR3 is TGTGCCAGCAGCTTAGAATTGGCAGGGAGGGAGACCCAGTACTTC. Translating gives CASSLELAGRETQYF.

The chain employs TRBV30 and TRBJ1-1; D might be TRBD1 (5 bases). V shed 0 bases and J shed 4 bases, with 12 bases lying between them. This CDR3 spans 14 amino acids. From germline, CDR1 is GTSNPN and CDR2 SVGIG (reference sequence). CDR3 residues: CAWSVTGGGTEAFF. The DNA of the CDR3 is TGTGCCTGGAGTGTAACCGGTGGGGGCACTGAAGCTTTCTTT. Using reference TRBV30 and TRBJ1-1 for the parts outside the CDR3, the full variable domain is SQTIHQWPATLVQPVGSPLSLECTVEGTSNPNLYWYRQAAGRGLQLLFYSVGIGQISSEVPQNLSASRPQDRQFILSSKKLLLSDSGFYLCAWSVTGGGTEAFFGQGTRLTVV.

The CDR3 bases are TGTGCCAGTAGCCTCGGCGCGGAAGAGGGGAGGTACATTCAGTACTTC. Protein product: CASSLGAEEGRYIQYF. The chain joins TRBV19 to TRBJ2-4; possible D gene TRBD2, 6 bases. V was shortened by 6 bases and J by 8 bases, with 23 bases between the two germline ends. CDR3 length: 16 residues. CDR1 and CDR2 from the germline V gene are LNHDA and SQIVND (reference sequence).

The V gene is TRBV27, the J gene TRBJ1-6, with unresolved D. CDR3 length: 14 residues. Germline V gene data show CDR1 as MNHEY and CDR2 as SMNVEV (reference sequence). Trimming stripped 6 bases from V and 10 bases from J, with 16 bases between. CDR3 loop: CASRTEVLKSPLHF. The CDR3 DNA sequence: TGTGCCAGCAGAACAGAGGTACTGAAATCACCCCTCCACTTT.